This T cell receptor beta chain is drawn from a study of T-cell memory formation after mild COVID-19. Study-wide results and limits: Whether second-wave clones peaking at day 37 were SARS-CoV-2 specific went unconfirmed. Later expanders leaned CD4+, whereas clones that contracted between day 15 and 85 were balanced CD4/CD8.

On this clonotype itself: Its antigen remains unidentified. Mismatch with germline at one junction end may stem from a read error.

5'RACE primed from the constant segment yielded TCR alpha and TCR beta cDNA libraries bearing sample barcodes and UMIs. TCRdb re-called the 5' RACE reads with MiXCR, one entry per CDR3 protein. The sample has roughly 110,000 distinct CDR3 sequences, around 12% seen once. CDR3 length: 15 amino acids. The V gene's germline CDR1 is LGHNA and CDR2 YNFKEQ. Sequenced sample: PBMCs or a T cell subset sorted from them (not recorded which). The clonotype was recovered from an adult woman who had mild COVID-19 (a few samples of this study predate the infection). Cell type and time point are not known. The gene calls are TRBV4-2 and TRBJ2-1; 9 bases map to TRBD1. As DNA, the CDR3 is TGTGCTAGCAGCTACCGGGACAGGGACGGCAATGAGCAGTTCTTC. This sequence encodes CASSYRDRDGNEQFF.